These 14 T cell receptor beta chains originate from one sample sequenced in a study of CD8 T cells in Susac syndrome. RNA totalling roughly 0.45 to 1 ug underwent reverse transcription with random hexamers. TCRdb reprocessed the immunoSEQ multiplex PCR reads with MiXCR, giving one entry per CDR3 protein. The sample consists of 150,000 to 200,000 distinct CDR3 sequences, roughly 94% of them appearing once. Sequenced: CD4+ T cells from PBMCs. The receptors derive from a human donor with multiple sclerosis.

In its sample, this clonotype was seen a few times. The rearrangement joins TRBV4-1 to TRBJ2-7, with TRBD2 as a possible D gene (5 bases). Germline V gene lookup returns CDR1 MGHRA and CDR2 YSYEKL. The CDR3 length is 11 residues. V lost 11 bases and J 3 bases, leaving 11 bases between the germline ends. The chain's CDR3 is CASGSFYEQYF. CDR3 DNA: TGCGCCTCGGGGTCGTTCTACGAGCAGTACTTC.

The chain links TRBV6-5 to TRBJ2-1; no firm D call. Trimming took 2 bases from V and 8 from J, leaving 10 bases between them. The CDR3 consists of 13 residues. Germline V CDR1 and CDR2: MNHEY, SVGAGI. The CDR3 loop is CASSYPPVDEQFF. As DNA, the CDR3 is TGTGCCAGCAGTTACCCCCCAGTGGATGAGCAGTTCTTC.

This rearrangement joins TRBV24-1 to TRBJ2-7; possible D gene TRBD1, 6 bases. The CDR3 loop spans 13 amino acids. Germline values: CDR1 KGHDR, CDR2 SFDVKD. The V gene lost 6 bases and the J gene lost 2 bases, with 10 bases spanning the gap. CDR3 sequence (DNA): TGTGCCACCAGTCCAGGGGCTACCTACGAGCAGTACTTC. Translated: CATSPGATYEQYF.

The J gene is TRBJ2-2, the V gene TRBV28; unclear D gene. V was clipped by 7 bases and J by 5 bases, with 5 bases between them. Germline CDR1 reads MDHEN; CDR2 reads SYDVKM. The CDR3 totals 11 residues. CDR3 loop: CASKLTGELFF. In nucleotides, the CDR3 is TGTGCCAGCAAACTTACCGGGGAGCTGTTTTTT.

This chain connects TRBV9 to TRBJ2-1, with D perhaps matching TRBD2 (6 bases). This CDR3 contains 13 residues. Between the trimmed V and J ends, which lost 2 bases and 9 bases, there was a span of 12 bases. The germline V gene encodes CDR1 SGDLS and CDR2 YYNGEE. The CDR3 nucleotides read TGTGCCAGCAGCGTCGAAACGGGAGTTGAGCAGTTCTTC. Protein product: CASSVETGVEQFF.

The chain couples TRBV7-7 to TRBJ2-1; D perhaps matches TRBD1 (6 bases). The CDR3 extends over 15 amino acids. Trimming took off 5 bases at V and 0 bases at J, with 11 bases between the two ends. Germline V CDR1 and CDR2: SSHAT, FNYEAQ (reference sequence). The CDR3 region is CASSTGQSSYNEQFF. As DNA, the CDR3 is TGTGCCAGCAGCACCGGACAGAGCTCCTACAATGAGCAGTTCTTC.

This chain links TRBV3-1 with TRBJ2-1; D is perhaps TRBD1 (6 bases). Per germline, CDR1 LGHDT and CDR2 YNNKEL (reference sequence). This CDR3 contains 15 residues. Trimming shortened V by 1 base and J by 5 bases, and 12 bases separated the two germline ends. CDR3 DNA sequence: TGTGCCAGCAGCCAAGTCCTTTGGGGGCACAATGAGCAGTTCTTC. It is translated as CASSQVLWGHNEQFF.

CDR3 region: CASSETGTSGDNEQFF. The CDR3 nucleotides read TGTGCCAGCAGCGAAACCGGGACTAGCGGAGACAATGAGCAGTTCTTC. V gene TRBV3-1 combines with J gene TRBJ2-1; TRBD2 aligns across 11 bases. The junction had 8 bases not matched to a gene; V was cut back by 5 bases and J by 5 bases. The CDR3 loop spans 16 amino acids. Germline CDR1 is LGHDT and CDR2 is YNNKEL (reference sequence).

The V call is TRBV6-1, the J call TRBJ2-1; D might be TRBD1 or TRBD2, each matching 5 bases. Germline values: CDR1 MNHNS, CDR2 SASEGT. Trimming left V 4 bases short and J 0 bases short, with 10 bases between. The CDR3 sequence is 15 residues long. The CDR3 nucleotides are TGTGCCAGCAGTGTTAATGGGGGCTCCTACAATGAGCAGTTCTTC. This encodes CASSVNGGSYNEQFF.

The chain joins TRBV6-5 to TRBJ2-3; 7 bases are shared with TRBD2. The junction had 4 bases not matched to a gene; V was cut back by 2 bases and J by 5 bases. The CDR3 spans 14 residues. Germline V lookup: CDR1 MNHEY, CDR2 SVGAGI. CDR3 sequence reads: CASSYRGREDTQYF. CDR3 in DNA: TGTGCCAGCAGTTACCGTGGGAGGGAAGATACGCAGTATTTT.

A single count supports this clonotype. The rearrangement joins TRBV28 to TRBJ1-2; the D gene is possibly TRBD1 (5 bases). V gave up 2 bases and J gave up 7 bases, with 8 bases separating them. The CDR3 is 12 amino acids. Germline V lookup: CDR1 MDHEN, CDR2 SYDVKM. Written as DNA, the CDR3 is TGTGCCAGCAGTTTACCAGGGCCTGGCTACACCTTC. Amino acid sequence: CASSLPGPGYTF.

Only one count was recorded for this clonotype. This chain connects TRBV6-5 to TRBJ1-1; no definite D call. V lost 0 bases and J lost 0, with 8 bases in between. The V gene's germline CDR1 is MNHEY and CDR2 SVGAGI. The CDR3 runs to 15 residues. In DNA, the CDR3 is TGTGCCAGCAGTTACTCACACAGATTGAACACTGAAGCTTTCTTT. This translates into CASSYSHRLNTEAFF.

The V and J genes are TRBV30 and TRBJ1-2; D not resolved. The CDR3 loop spans 13 amino acids. Germline V CDR1 and CDR2: GTSNPN, SVGIG (reference sequence). V was clipped by 3 bases and J by 4 bases, with 12 bases between them. The CDR3 region has the DNA TGTGCCTGGAGGCCCAGCCGCCCCTATGGCTACACCTTC. Amino acids: CAWRPSRPYGYTF. Full variable domain (missing parts from reference TRBV30 and TRBJ1-2): SQTIHQWPATLVQPVGSPLSLECTVEGTSNPNLYWYRQAAGRGLQLLFYSVGIGQISSEVPQNLSASRPQDRQFILSSKKLLLSDSGFYLCAWRPSRPYGYTFGSGTRLTVV.

The chain is built from TRBV20-1 and TRBJ2-1, with no clear D. There are 10 residues in the CDR3. The germline gives CDR1 DFQATT, CDR2 SNEGSKA (reference sequence). Trimming removed 3 bases from V and 5 bases from J, with 2 bases in between. In nucleotides, the CDR3 is TGCAGTGCTAGGGACAATGAGCAGTTCTTC. It yields the protein CSARDNEQFF.